Below, 14 T cell receptor beta chains from the same sample are listed, as sequenced in a study of blood T cell repertoires in COVID-19. The table came from immunoSEQ multiplex PCR; TCRdb's copy has only in-frame clones and leaves some out. This table has about 320,000 clones, over 70% appearing once. Specimen: PBMCs or T cells enriched from blood (not recorded which). The receptors were sampled from a man in his thirties or forties who had recovered from COVID-19.

V and J are TRBV27 and TRBJ2-4, with 8 bases matching TRBD2. This CDR3 region has 13 residues. Trimming took 6 bases from V and 14 from J; bases not matched to a gene: 12. Germline V gene lookup returns CDR1 MNHEY and CDR2 SMNVEV (reference sequence). DNA for the CDR3: TGTGCCAGCAGCCCCTCCGGACAGCGGGGGAAGTACTTC. Its protein is CASSPSGQRGKYF.

The chain is built from TRBV28 and TRBJ1-3; 9 bases are a match to TRBD1. There are 16 residues in the CDR3. V dropped 6 bases and J dropped 4; count of bases not matched to a gene: 10. Per the germline V gene, CDR1 is MDHEN and CDR2 is SYDVKM. The CDR3 DNA reads TGTGCCAGCAGGATACCGGGACAGGGTTACGGAAACACCATATATTTT. It codes for CASRIPGQGYGNTIYF.

The chain couples TRBV6-5 to TRBJ1-5, with no clear D. The germline V gene encodes CDR1 MNHEY and CDR2 SVGAGI. This CDR3 has 14 residues. Trimming removed 2 bases at V and 4 bases at J, with 9 bases between. CDR3 in amino acids: CASSYEGINQPQHF. In DNA, the CDR3 is TGTGCCAGCAGTTACGAGGGTATTAATCAGCCCCAGCATTTT.

This chain connects TRBV12-3 or TRBV12-4 to TRBJ1-2; 7 positions match TRBD1. The trim removed 8 bases at V and 4 bases at J, leaving 4 bases unmatched. The length of the CDR3 is 12 residues. As DNA, the CDR3 is TGTGCCAGCCACCGACAGGGCTATGGCTACACCTTC. This gives the protein CASHRQGYGYTF.

The chain links TRBV7-3 to TRBJ1-2; D not resolved. This CDR3 contains 12 residues. The germline gives CDR1 SGHTA, CDR2 FQGTGA. Between the trimmed V and J ends, which lost 5 bases and 13 bases, there was a span of 17 bases. CDR3 sequence (DNA): TGTGCCAGCAGCCCTGAAAGAGGGCCCGGCACCTTC. This codes for CASSPERGPGTF.

This clone was observed a handful of times. The rearrangement links TRBV27 to TRBJ2-7; 7 bases fit TRBD2. V dropped 2 bases and J dropped 5; count of bases not matched to a gene: 3. This CDR3 is built from 13 residues. The V gene's germline CDR1 is MNHEY and CDR2 SMNVEV (reference sequence). For the CDR3, the DNA is TGTGCCAGCAGTTTAATCGCGGGAGACGAGCAGTACTTC. Translated, it gives CASSLIAGDEQYF.

The chain carries TRBV28 and TRBJ1-4; no firm D call. CDR3 size: 13 residues. Germline V gives CDR1 MDHEN, CDR2 SYDVKM. V was shortened by 6 bases and J by 4 bases, with 9 bases between the two germline ends. CDR3 sequence reads: CASRGVGNEKLFF. CDR3 bases: TGTGCCAGCAGGGGAGTTGGTAATGAAAAACTGTTTTTT.

The chain is built from TRBV4-1 and TRBJ2-7; D is perhaps TRBD2 (5 bases). V shed 4 bases and J shed 6 bases, with 13 bases lying between them. The CDR3 is 13 residues long. Germline-derived CDR1 and CDR2 are MGHRA and YSYEKL. The CDR3 sequence is CASSRQRRGEQYF. CDR3 DNA sequence: TGCGCCAGCAGCCGACAACGACGGGGCGAGCAGTACTTC.

V is TRBV5-4 and J is TRBJ2-1; 14 bases agree with TRBD2. V lost 0 bases to trimming and J lost 7 bases; unmatched junction nucleotides: 3. Germline CDR1 reads SGHNT; CDR2 reads YYREEE (reference sequence). The CDR3 covers 16 residues. Here the CDR3 reads CASSLEGLAGANEQFF. In DNA, the CDR3 is TGTGCCAGCAGCTTGGAGGGACTAGCGGGGGCTAATGAGCAGTTCTTC.

The V call is TRBV3-1 (or the pseudogene TRBV3-2), the J call TRBJ2-2; TRBD1 agrees at 11 bases. V gave up 0 bases and J gave up 6 bases; unmatched junction bases: 6. Germline lookup yields CDR1 LGHDT and CDR2 YNNKEL (reference sequence). The CDR3 sequence is 17 residues long. CDR3 DNA: TGTGCCAGCAGCCAAGAGGGCGGACAGGGGGCTTCCGGGGAGCTGTTTTTT. Translating it yields CASSQEGGQGASGELFF.

This clone appeared once. The chain joins TRBV29-1 to TRBJ2-1; 11 bases match TRBD1. Germline V gene data show CDR1 as SQVTM and CDR2 as ANQGSEA. The CDR3 covers 15 residues. V shed 4 bases, J shed 2 bases, and the junction held 4 bases outside the gene matches. The CDR3 DNA reads as TGCAGCGTTGGGCCGGGACAGGGGGCCTACAATGAGCAGTTCTTC. Encoded protein: CSVGPGQGAYNEQFF.

The CDR3 spells CASSYTAGANADTQYF. The DNA of the CDR3 is TGTGCCAGCAGTTACACCGCGGGGGCCAACGCAGATACGCAGTATTTT. The chain has TRBV6-6 and TRBJ2-3, with a tentative D call TRBD2 (7 bases). This CDR3 contains 16 residues. Deletions cut 2 bases from V and 4 bases from J, with 16 bases between. Germline CDR1 reads MNHNY; CDR2 reads SVGAGI (reference sequence).

The chain has TRBV24-1 and TRBJ2-2, with TRBD1 matching over 7 bases. Trimming cost V 8 bases and J 2 bases; bases outside gene matches: 4. This CDR3 is built from 14 residues. Germline CDR1 and CDR2: KGHDR and SFDVKD. CDR3 in DNA: TGTGCCACCAACGGACAGGTTAACACCGGGGAGCTGTTTTTT. It yields the protein CATNGQVNTGELFF.

The V gene is TRBV23-1, the J gene TRBJ2-3; maybe TRBD1 (6 bases). TRBV23-1 is assigned to the ORF class and has an uncertain function. The CDR3 sequence is 17 residues long. V lost 1 base, J lost 0 bases, and 14 bases lay in between. This chain's CDR3 is CASSQWRWTESTDTQYF. The CDR3 DNA reads as TGCGCCAGCAGTCAATGGAGGTGGACAGAAAGCACAGATACGCAGTATTTT.